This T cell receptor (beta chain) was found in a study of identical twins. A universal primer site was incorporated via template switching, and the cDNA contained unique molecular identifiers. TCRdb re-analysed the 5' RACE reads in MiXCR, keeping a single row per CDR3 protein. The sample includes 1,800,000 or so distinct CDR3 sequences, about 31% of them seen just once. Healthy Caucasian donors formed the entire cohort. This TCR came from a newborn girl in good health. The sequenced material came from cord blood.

CDR3 coding DNA: TGTGCCCTCCTCAGGGGGGGTGCTGAAGCTTTCTTT. Translating it yields CALLRGGAEAFF. The chain links TRBV7-9 to TRBJ1-1; 7 nucleotides line up with TRBD1. Germline V gene sequence: CDR1 SEHNR, CDR2 FQNEAQ (reference sequence). The CDR3 spans 12 residues. J was trimmed by 6 bases and V by 11 bases; bases with no gene match: 9.